These T cell receptor beta chains were read from a single sample in a study of shared clonotypes between healthy human individuals. This table comes from immunoSEQ multiplex PCR, and its TCRdb copy is limited to in-frame clones, with some not included. The sample has about 2 million clones, 95% seen once. Sequences were obtained from naive CD4+ T cells sorted from blood. The receptors here all came from a young man in good health. The CDR3 runs from the conserved cysteine through the conserved F or W. Fields, in order: J gene, V gene, clone size, D gene, CDR3 DNA, CDR3 protein. The D gene is left open where the match is weak. Some rows have no size entry. The others give once, few or many, or a class for an expanded clone.

j_gene: TRBJ2-2
v_gene: TRBV7-2
abundance: once
d_gene: .
CDR3nt: TGTGCCAGCAGCTCGACAATCGGGGAGCTGTTTTTT
CDR3aa: CASSSTIGELFF

j_gene: TRBJ2-5
v_gene: TRBV6-1
abundance: .
d_gene: TRBD2
CDR3nt: TGTGCCAGCAGGCGGATAGCGGGGGGCCTTGAGACCCAGTACTTC
CDR3aa: CASRRIAGGLETQYF

j_gene: TRBJ2-7
v_gene: TRBV15
abundance: .
d_gene: TRBD2
CDR3nt: TGTGCCACCAGCAGGGCACTAGCGGGGGCGTACGAGCAGTACTTC
CDR3aa: CATSRALAGAYEQYF

j_gene: TRBJ2-7
v_gene: TRBV10-2
abundance: .
d_gene: .
CDR3nt: TGCGCCAGCAGGAGGGGTTCTGGGTCGTTCTCCTACGAGCAGTACTTC
CDR3aa: CASRRGSGSFSYEQYF

j_gene: TRBJ2-1
v_gene: TRBV20-1
abundance: .
d_gene: TRBD1
CDR3nt: TGCAGTGCCCGAGACAGGGATGAGCAGTTCTTC
CDR3aa: CSARDRDEQFF

j_gene: TRBJ2-1
v_gene: TRBV2
abundance: .
d_gene: TRBD1
CDR3nt: TGTGCCAGCAGTGAGGGACAGGCGGGCAATGAGCAGTTCTTC
CDR3aa: CASSEGQAGNEQFF

j_gene: TRBJ2-4
v_gene: TRBV6-8
abundance: .
d_gene: .
CDR3nt: TGTGCCAGCCCATGGGCGGATGCCAAAAACATTCAGTACTTC
CDR3aa: CASPWADAKNIQYF

j_gene: TRBJ2-3
v_gene: TRBV6-4
abundance: .
d_gene: .
CDR3nt: TGTGCCAGCAGTACCAGCGGGTCAGGAGATACGCAGTATTTT
CDR3aa: CASSTSGSGDTQYF

j_gene: TRBJ2-3
v_gene: TRBV2
abundance: .
d_gene: .
CDR3nt: TGTGCCAGCGGCGAAACATTCACTACAGATACGCAGTATTTT
CDR3aa: CASGETFTTDTQYF

j_gene: TRBJ1-2
v_gene: TRBV5-1
abundance: .
d_gene: .
CDR3nt: TGCGCCAGCAGCTCCCAAGCTAACTATGGCTACACCTTC
CDR3aa: CASSSQANYGYTF

j_gene: TRBJ2-7
v_gene: TRBV6-5
abundance: .
d_gene: .
CDR3nt: TGTGCCAGCAGTTACTCGCCAGCTAGGTCCCACGAGCAGTACTTC
CDR3aa: CASSYSPARSHEQYF

j_gene: TRBJ1-2
v_gene: TRBV5-3
abundance: .
d_gene: .
CDR3nt: TGTGCCAGAAGAGTAGGACAGTTTTTCTATGGCTACACCTTC
CDR3aa: CARRVGQFFYGYTF

j_gene: TRBJ2-1
v_gene: TRBV6-1
abundance: .
d_gene: TRBD2
CDR3nt: TGTGCCAGCAGTGAATTACGACTAGCGGGCTTCTCCTACAATGAGCAGTTCTTC
CDR3aa: CASSELRLAGFSYNEQFF

j_gene: TRBJ2-7
v_gene: TRBV12-5
abundance: once
d_gene: TRBD2
CDR3nt: TGTGCTAGTGGTTTGGAAGCGGGAGCCTACGAGCAGTACTTC
CDR3aa: CASGLEAGAYEQYF

j_gene: TRBJ2-2
v_gene: TRBV9
abundance: .
d_gene: TRBD1
CDR3nt: TGTGCCAGCAGCGCAATGACAGGGTACGGGAAGGGCACCGGGGAGCTGTTTTTT
CDR3aa: CASSAMTGYGKGTGELFF

j_gene: TRBJ1-1
v_gene: TRBV6-1
abundance: .
d_gene: .
CDR3nt: TGTGCCAGCAGTGAAATAGACAGAGGGTGGAACACTGAAGCTTTCTTT
CDR3aa: CASSEIDRGWNTEAFF

j_gene: TRBJ2-7
v_gene: TRBV5-5
abundance: .
d_gene: .
CDR3nt: TGTGCCAGCAGCTTTCCCGGCCGGATCGAGCAGTACTTC
CDR3aa: CASSFPGRIEQYF

j_gene: TRBJ1-6
v_gene: TRBV10-3
abundance: .
d_gene: .
CDR3nt: TGTGCCACAAATACAGAAACCTATAATTCACCCCTCCACTTT
CDR3aa: CATNTETYNSPLHF

j_gene: TRBJ2-3
v_gene: TRBV7-9
abundance: .
d_gene: TRBD1
CDR3nt: TGTGCCAGCAGCCCCCGGGACAGAGACACAGATACGCAGTATTTT
CDR3aa: CASSPRDRDTDTQYF

j_gene: TRBJ1-1
v_gene: TRBV12-5
abundance: .
d_gene: .
CDR3nt: TGTGCTAGTGGGGTATTATACGCTGAAGCTTTCTTT
CDR3aa: CASGVLYAEAFF

j_gene: TRBJ2-3
v_gene: TRBV18
abundance: .
d_gene: TRBD2
CDR3nt: TGTGCCAGCTCACTACAAGCGGGGATCGGAAAGGGCACAGATACGCAGTATTTT
CDR3aa: CASSLQAGIGKGTDTQYF

j_gene: TRBJ1-1
v_gene: TRBV5-1
abundance: once
d_gene: TRBD1
CDR3nt: TGCGCCAGCGACCCCGGGACAGGGAGAACTGAAGCTTTCTTT
CDR3aa: CASDPGTGRTEAFF

j_gene: TRBJ2-7
v_gene: TRBV7-7
abundance: .
d_gene: .
CDR3nt: TGTGCTAGCAGCTTCCCTGGTCTGACAGCCAAACCCTACGAGCAGTACTTC
CDR3aa: CASSFPGLTAKPYEQYF

j_gene: TRBJ2-7
v_gene: TRBV5-6
abundance: once
d_gene: .
CDR3nt: TGTGCCAGCAGCTTGAGATTCTACGAGCAGTACTTC
CDR3aa: CASSLRFYEQYF

j_gene: TRBJ2-2
v_gene: TRBV4-1
abundance: .
d_gene: TRBD1
CDR3nt: TGCGCCAGCAGCCAATCGGACAGGCGTTCCGGGGAGCTGTTTTTT
CDR3aa: CASSQSDRRSGELFF

j_gene: TRBJ2-1
v_gene: TRBV7-7
abundance: .
d_gene: TRBD2
CDR3nt: TGTGCTAGCAGCCCGCAAAGCGGGAGTTGGAACAATGAGCAGTTCTTC
CDR3aa: CASSPQSGSWNNEQFF

j_gene: TRBJ1-1
v_gene: TRBV7-9
abundance: .
d_gene: .
CDR3nt: TGTGCCAGCAGCCGACGGGATGAAGCTTTCTTT
CDR3aa: CASSRRDEAFF

j_gene: TRBJ2-1
v_gene: TRBV18
abundance: .
d_gene: TRBD2
CDR3nt: TGTGCCAGCTCACCCGGACTAGCGGTTATAAATGAGCAGTTCTTC
CDR3aa: CASSPGLAVINEQFF

j_gene: TRBJ2-2
v_gene: TRBV6-1
abundance: few
d_gene: .
CDR3nt: TGTGCCAGCAGTGAAGCGGCCTTGGGGGGCGGGGAGCTGTTTTTT
CDR3aa: CASSEAALGGGELFF

j_gene: TRBJ1-3
v_gene: TRBV9
abundance: .
d_gene: .
CDR3nt: TGTGCCAGCAGCGTGGCTTCTGGAAACACCATATATTTT
CDR3aa: CASSVASGNTIYF

j_gene: TRBJ2-7
v_gene: TRBV2
abundance: .
d_gene: .
CDR3nt: TGTGCCAGCGACCACCCGATGGGCTACGAGCAGTACTTC
CDR3aa: CASDHPMGYEQYF

j_gene: TRBJ2-2
v_gene: TRBV6-1
abundance: .
d_gene: .
CDR3nt: TGTGCCAGCAGTGTTCCCCCAGCGATGAACACCGGGGAGCTGTTTTTT
CDR3aa: CASSVPPAMNTGELFF

j_gene: TRBJ2-3
v_gene: TRBV10-3
abundance: .
d_gene: .
CDR3nt: TGTGCCATCCGCGCGGGATCAGATACGCAGTATTTT
CDR3aa: CAIRAGSDTQYF

j_gene: TRBJ2-1
v_gene: TRBV30
abundance: .
d_gene: .
CDR3nt: TGTGCCTGGAGTGTAGGGGCGGAGCAGTTCTTC
CDR3aa: CAWSVGAEQFF

j_gene: TRBJ2-5
v_gene: TRBV7-2
abundance: .
d_gene: .
CDR3nt: TGTGCCACCACGTTACAGGGTGGGACCCAAGAGACCCAGTACTTC
CDR3aa: CATTLQGGTQETQYF

j_gene: TRBJ2-2
v_gene: TRBV4-2
abundance: .
d_gene: TRBD2
CDR3nt: TGTGCCAGCAGCCAAGATATGGCTAGCGGGAGCACCGGGGAGCTGTTTTTT
CDR3aa: CASSQDMASGSTGELFF

j_gene: TRBJ1-2
v_gene: TRBV19
abundance: once
d_gene: .
CDR3nt: TGTGCCAGTGTGATGACAGCCGAAGCTAACTATGGCTACACCTTC
CDR3aa: CASVMTAEANYGYTF

j_gene: TRBJ2-7
v_gene: TRBV6-1
abundance: .
d_gene: TRBD2
CDR3nt: TGTGCCAGCAGAATCAGCGGGGGTCTCTCCTACGAGCAGTACTTC
CDR3aa: CASRISGGLSYEQYF

j_gene: TRBJ2-7
v_gene: TRBV29-1
abundance: .
d_gene: .
CDR3nt: TGCAGCGTCGAGGACGGAACCTACGAGCAGTACTTC
CDR3aa: CSVEDGTYEQYF

j_gene: TRBJ2-1
v_gene: TRBV10-3
abundance: .
d_gene: TRBD1
CDR3nt: TGTGCCATCGGGGCTTGGGGGACAGGGGCTAATGAGCAGTTCTTC
CDR3aa: CAIGAWGTGANEQFF

j_gene: TRBJ2-5
v_gene: TRBV5-1
abundance: once
d_gene: .
CDR3nt: TGCGCCAGCAGTGAGGGACGGATTCAAGAGACCCAGTACTTC
CDR3aa: CASSEGRIQETQYF

j_gene: TRBJ2-2
v_gene: TRBV11-2
abundance: once
d_gene: .
CDR3nt: TGTGCCAGCAGCTTAGGTAGTGTGGGAACCGGGGAGCTGTTTTTT
CDR3aa: CASSLGSVGTGELFF

j_gene: TRBJ2-2
v_gene: TRBV29-1
abundance: .
d_gene: .
CDR3nt: TGCAGCGTTCTAACACGTTTCACCGGGGAGCTGTTTTTT
CDR3aa: CSVLTRFTGELFF

j_gene: TRBJ2-5
v_gene: TRBV5-1
abundance: once
d_gene: .
CDR3nt: TGCGCCAGCAGCTTGGGAGGCGGGGTGACCCAAGAGACCCAGTACTTC
CDR3aa: CASSLGGGVTQETQYF

j_gene: TRBJ1-1
v_gene: TRBV20-1
abundance: .
d_gene: .
CDR3nt: TGCAGTGCTAGTGACACTGAAGCTTTCTTT
CDR3aa: CSASDTEAFF

j_gene: TRBJ2-1
v_gene: TRBV6-6
abundance: .
d_gene: TRBD2
CDR3nt: TGTGCCAGCAGTCCACCGCTAGCGGGGGGTTACAATGAGCAGTTCTTC
CDR3aa: CASSPPLAGGYNEQFF

j_gene: TRBJ2-3
v_gene: TRBV11-2
abundance: .
d_gene: TRBD2
CDR3nt: TGTGCCAGCAGCTCCTCTAGCGGGAGTACAGATACGCAGTATTTT
CDR3aa: CASSSSSGSTDTQYF

j_gene: TRBJ1-5
v_gene: TRBV2
abundance: .
d_gene: TRBD1
CDR3nt: TGTGCCAGCAACAGGGGATACGATCAGCCCCAGCATTTT
CDR3aa: CASNRGYDQPQHF

j_gene: TRBJ2-7
v_gene: TRBV2
abundance: .
d_gene: .
CDR3nt: TGTGCCAGCAGTGAGGGGAGGTGGGTCTTTTACGAGCAGTACTTC
CDR3aa: CASSEGRWVFYEQYF

j_gene: TRBJ2-5
v_gene: TRBV2
abundance: few
d_gene: .
CDR3nt: TGTGCCAGCAGTGAACAGCAAGAGACCCAGTACTTC
CDR3aa: CASSEQQETQYF

j_gene: TRBJ2-7
v_gene: TRBV30
abundance: .
d_gene: TRBD1
CDR3nt: TGTGCCTGGAGTCGGGGGACAGGGGGCTACGAGCAGTACTTC
CDR3aa: CAWSRGTGGYEQYF

j_gene: TRBJ2-7
v_gene: TRBV6-5
abundance: once
d_gene: .
CDR3nt: TGTGCCAGCAGTTTGGGACACTACTACGAGCAGTACTTC
CDR3aa: CASSLGHYYEQYF

j_gene: TRBJ1-3
v_gene: TRBV7-2
abundance: .
d_gene: .
CDR3nt: TGTGCCAGCAGCAACGCCCATCCGGGAGGAAACACCATATATTTT
CDR3aa: CASSNAHPGGNTIYF

j_gene: TRBJ1-1
v_gene: TRBV28
abundance: .
d_gene: .
CDR3nt: TGTGCCAGCAGGTTTCTTGTAGGAACTAACACTGAAGCTTTCTTT
CDR3aa: CASRFLVGTNTEAFF